This T cell receptor beta chain was documented in a study of T cell responses to AZD1222 COVID-19 vaccine. Libraries were prepared by immunoSEQ multiplex PCR; TCRdb keeps only in-frame clonotypes and omits some of them. The profile shows 170,000 or so clones, roughly nine tenths of them singletons. V shed 1 base and J shed 5 bases, with 11 bases lying between them. CDR1 and CDR2 from the germline V gene are SGHVS and FNYEAQ. The CDR3 contains 15 residues. The clonotype was recovered from an adult in good health. The source material was peripheral blood, sampled on day 0 of AZD1222 vaccination. The V call is TRBV7-6, the J call TRBJ1-4; D not resolved. The CDR3 coding sequence is TGTGCCAGCAGCTTAGGGGCCAGACACAATGAAAAACTGTTTTTT. As protein: CASSLGARHNEKLFF.